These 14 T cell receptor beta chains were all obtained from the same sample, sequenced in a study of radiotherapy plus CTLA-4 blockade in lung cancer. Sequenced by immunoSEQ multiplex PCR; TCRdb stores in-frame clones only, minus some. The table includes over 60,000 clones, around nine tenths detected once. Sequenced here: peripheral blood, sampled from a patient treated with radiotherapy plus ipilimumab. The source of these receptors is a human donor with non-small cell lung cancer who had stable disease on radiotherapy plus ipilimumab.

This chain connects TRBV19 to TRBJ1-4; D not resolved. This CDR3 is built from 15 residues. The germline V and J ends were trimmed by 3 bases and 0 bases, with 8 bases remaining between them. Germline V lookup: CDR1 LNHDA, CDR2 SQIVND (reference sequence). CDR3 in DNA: TGTGCCAGTAGTATTTCGGGTGCAACTAATGAAAAACTGTTTTTT. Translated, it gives CASSISGATNEKLFF.

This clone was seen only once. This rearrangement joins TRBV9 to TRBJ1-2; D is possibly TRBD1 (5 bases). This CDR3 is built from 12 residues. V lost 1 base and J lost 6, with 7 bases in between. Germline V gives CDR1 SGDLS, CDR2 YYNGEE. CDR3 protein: CASSVRGDGYTF. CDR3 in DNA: TGTGCCAGCAGCGTACGGGGGGATGGCTACACCTTC.

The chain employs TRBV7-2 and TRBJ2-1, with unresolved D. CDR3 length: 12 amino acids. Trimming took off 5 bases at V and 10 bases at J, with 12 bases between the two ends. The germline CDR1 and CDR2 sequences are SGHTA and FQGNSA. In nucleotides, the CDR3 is TGTGCCAGCAGCCAAAGTAGGGTCGAGCAGTTCTTC. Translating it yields CASSQSRVEQFF. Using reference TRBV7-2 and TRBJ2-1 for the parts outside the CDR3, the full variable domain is GAGVSQSPSNKVTEKGKDVELRCDPISGHTALYWYRQSLGQGLEFLIYFQGNSAPDKSGLPSDRFSAERTGGSVSTLTIQRTQQEDSAVYLCASSQSRVEQFFGPGTRLTVL.

For the CDR3, the DNA is TGTGCCAGCAGCTTTCAGGGCTACGAGCAGTACTTC. This sequence encodes CASSFQGYEQYF. The J gene is TRBJ2-7, the V gene TRBV7-8; weak D call: TRBD1 (5 bases). Per the germline V gene, CDR1 is SGHVS and CDR2 is FQNEAQ. Trimming took off 3 bases at V and 3 bases at J, with 6 bases between the two ends. The CDR3 is 12 residues long.

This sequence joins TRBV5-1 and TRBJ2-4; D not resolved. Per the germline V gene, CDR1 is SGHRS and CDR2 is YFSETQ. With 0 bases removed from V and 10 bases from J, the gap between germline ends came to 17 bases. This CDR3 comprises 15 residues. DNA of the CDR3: TGCGCCAGCAGCTTGGTGTTAGACCCCATCAGGATTCAGTACTTC. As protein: CASSLVLDPIRIQYF.

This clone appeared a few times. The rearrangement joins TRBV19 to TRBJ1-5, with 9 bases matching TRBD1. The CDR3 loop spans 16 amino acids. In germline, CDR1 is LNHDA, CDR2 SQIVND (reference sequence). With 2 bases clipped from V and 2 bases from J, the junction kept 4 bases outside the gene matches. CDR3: CASSIRTGGGNQPQHF. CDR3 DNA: TGTGCCAGTAGTATACGCACAGGGGGCGGCAATCAGCCCCAGCATTTT.

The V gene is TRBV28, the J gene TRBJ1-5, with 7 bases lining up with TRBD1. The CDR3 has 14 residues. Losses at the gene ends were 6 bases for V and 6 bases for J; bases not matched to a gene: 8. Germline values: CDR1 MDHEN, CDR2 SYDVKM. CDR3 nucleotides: TGTGCCAGCAGACTCCAGGGGGGTGGTCAGCCCCAGCATTTT. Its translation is CASRLQGGGQPQHF.

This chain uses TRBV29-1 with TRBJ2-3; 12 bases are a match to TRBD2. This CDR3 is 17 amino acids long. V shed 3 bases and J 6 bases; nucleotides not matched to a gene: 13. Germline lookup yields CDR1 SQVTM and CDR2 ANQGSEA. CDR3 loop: CSVEASGRAIFSDTQYF. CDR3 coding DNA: TGCAGCGTTGAGGCTAGCGGGAGGGCCATCTTCTCCGATACGCAGTATTTT.

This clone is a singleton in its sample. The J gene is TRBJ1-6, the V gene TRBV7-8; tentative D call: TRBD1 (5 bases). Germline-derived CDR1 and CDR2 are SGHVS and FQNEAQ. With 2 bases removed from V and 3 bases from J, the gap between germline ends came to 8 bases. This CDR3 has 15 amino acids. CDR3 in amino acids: CASSLTGGYNSPLHF. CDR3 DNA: TGTGCCAGCAGCTTAACGGGGGGCTATAATTCACCCCTCCACTTT.

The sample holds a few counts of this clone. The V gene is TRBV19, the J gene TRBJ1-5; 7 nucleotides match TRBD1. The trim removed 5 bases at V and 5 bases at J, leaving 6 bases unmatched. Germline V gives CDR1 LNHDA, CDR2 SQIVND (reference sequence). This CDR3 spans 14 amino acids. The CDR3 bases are TGTGCCAGTAGTTTGAGGGGGCAGGATCAGCCCCAGCATTTT. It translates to CASSLRGQDQPQHF.

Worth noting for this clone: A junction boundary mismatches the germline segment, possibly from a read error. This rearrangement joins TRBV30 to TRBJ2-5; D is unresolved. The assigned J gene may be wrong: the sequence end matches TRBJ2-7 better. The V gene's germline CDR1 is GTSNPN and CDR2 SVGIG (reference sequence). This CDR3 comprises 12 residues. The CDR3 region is CARSAQSYEQYF. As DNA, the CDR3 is TGTGCCCGGAGTGCACAGTCCTACGAGCAGTACTTC.

DNA of the CDR3: TGTGCCAGCAGTGTTTCAGGGGGCGGCTATGGCTACACCTTC. It specifies CASSVSGGGYGYTF. The genes are TRBV2 and TRBJ1-2; TRBD1 matches 8 bases. Germline V gene lookup returns CDR1 SNHLY and CDR2 FYNNEI. CDR3 length: 14 amino acids. V trimming: 4 bases; J trimming: 4 bases; junction bases outside the gene matches: 5.

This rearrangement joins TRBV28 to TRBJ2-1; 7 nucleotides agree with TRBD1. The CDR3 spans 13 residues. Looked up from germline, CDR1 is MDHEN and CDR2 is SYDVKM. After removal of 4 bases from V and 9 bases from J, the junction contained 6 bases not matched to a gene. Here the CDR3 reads CASSSLRGPEQFF. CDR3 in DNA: TGTGCCAGCAGTTCGCTTAGGGGGCCTGAGCAGTTCTTC.

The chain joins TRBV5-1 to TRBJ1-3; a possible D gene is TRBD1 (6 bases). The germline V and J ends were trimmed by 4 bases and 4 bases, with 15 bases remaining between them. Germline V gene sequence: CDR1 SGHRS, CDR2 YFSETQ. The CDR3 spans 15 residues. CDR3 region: CASSPTGLSGNTIYF. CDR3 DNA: TGCGCCAGCAGCCCGACAGGACTCTCCGGAAACACCATATATTTT.